This TCR beta chain was captured by sequencing in a study of blood T cell repertoires in COVID-19. The table came from immunoSEQ multiplex PCR; TCRdb's copy has only in-frame clones and leaves some out. Here the sample spans roughly 380,000 clones, roughly 86% being singletons. This CDR3 has 15 amino acids. Germline V gives CDR1 SGHAT, CDR2 FQNNGV. The junction had 12 bases not matched to a gene; V was cut back by 4 bases and J by 10 bases. Sequencing was done on a sample of peripheral blood. This clonotype was sampled from a human donor with acute or convalescent COVID-19. The donor label of this sample is uncertain. The chain recombines TRBV11-2 with TRBJ1-1; the match to TRBD1 covers 10 bases. CDR3 coding DNA: TGTGCCAGCAGCTCCACACCGGGACAGGGGACGCGAGCTTTCTTT. Its translation: CASSSTPGQGTRAFF. The full variable domain, its missing parts supplied by reference TRBV11-2 and TRBJ1-1, is EAGVAQSPRYKIIEKRQSVAFWCNPISGHATLYWYQQILGQGPKLLIQFQNNGVVDDSQLPKDRFSAERLKGVDSTLKIQPAKLEDSAVYLCASSSTPGQGTRAFFGQGTRLTVV.